What follows are 28 T cell receptor beta chains derived from one specimen sequenced in a study of shared clonotypes between healthy human individuals. The data were produced by immunoSEQ multiplex PCR, yet TCRdb's version contains in-frame clones alone and is incomplete. Here the sample spans over a million clones, 75% being singletons. Sample: memory CD4+ T cells sorted from blood. Subset defined: CD45RA-negative fraction. The receptors originated from a man in his late teens or twenties in good health.

As DNA, the CDR3 is TGTGCCAGCAGCTCCGCGAGACGGAACTCTGGAAACACCATATATTTT. Translated, it gives CASSSARRNSGNTIYF. The chain combines TRBV9 with TRBJ1-3; D is unresolved. Per the germline V gene, CDR1 is SGDLS and CDR2 is YYNGEE. The CDR3 loop spans 16 amino acids. Trimming stripped 4 bases from V and 0 bases from J, with 14 bases between.

The chain joins TRBV5-4 to TRBJ2-2; possible D gene TRBD2, 6 bases. The CDR3 has 14 residues. CDR1 and CDR2 from the germline V gene are SGHNT and YYREEE (reference sequence). V lost 1 base and J lost 7, with 11 bases in between. CDR3 protein: CASSLNSGSGELFF. CDR3 DNA: TGTGCCAGCAGCTTGAATAGCGGCAGCGGGGAGCTGTTTTTT.

In this sample, this clone turned up a few times. This sequence joins TRBV28 and TRBJ1-2; tentative D call: TRBD1 (5 bases). The germline V gene has CDR1 MDHEN and CDR2 SYDVKM. The CDR3 totals 14 residues. Trimming stripped 6 bases from V and 4 bases from J, with 15 bases between. The CDR3 loop is CASSPQGRIYGYTF. The CDR3 DNA reads as TGTGCCAGCAGCCCCCAGGGCCGCATCTATGGCTACACCTTC.

This clone has ten or more counts. This chain connects TRBV4-2 to TRBJ1-2; D is unresolved. The CDR3 extends over 15 amino acids. Per the germline V gene, CDR1 is LGHNA and CDR2 is YNFKEQ. V was clipped by 0 bases and J by 4 bases, with 12 bases between them. CDR3 residues: CASSQDLTSGYGYTF. DNA for the CDR3: TGTGCCAGCAGCCAAGACCTGACCTCAGGCTATGGCTACACCTTC.

With regard to this clone: A junction end diverges from the germline sequence, so it may reflect a read error. CDR3: CASSRGTDNSPPHF. Here the CDR3 DNA reads TGTGCCAGCAGCCGAGGGACGGACAATTCACCCCCCCACTTT. V is TRBV28 and J is TRBJ1-6; D may be TRBD1 (5 bases). This CDR3 spans 14 amino acids. Germline assignment: CDR1 MDHEN and CDR2 SYDVKM. The full variable domain, in which reference TRBV28 and TRBJ1-6 provide the parts outside the CDR3, is DVKVTQSSRYLVKRTGEKVFLECVQDMDHENMFWYRQDPGLGLRLIYFSYDVKMKEKGDIPEGYSVSREKKERFSLILESASTNQTSMYLCASSRGTDNSPPHFGNGTRLTVT.

The chain combines TRBV2 with TRBJ2-1; 11 bases agree with TRBD2. Germline V gives CDR1 SNHLY, CDR2 FYNNEI. CDR3 size: 15 residues. The ends lost 5 bases at V and 9 bases at J; junction bases unmatched: 9. The CDR3 sequence: CASSWVPGTSGEQFF. In DNA form, the CDR3 reads TGTGCCAGCAGTTGGGTCCCCGGGACTAGCGGTGAGCAGTTCTTC.

V usage is TRBV6-6 and J usage is TRBJ2-3; D gene uncertain. The CDR3 length is 11 residues. Looked up from germline, CDR1 is MNHNY and CDR2 is SVGAGI (reference sequence). V shed 7 bases and J shed 8 bases, with 10 bases lying between them. The CDR3 loop is CASMKSSTQYF. The CDR3, as DNA: TGTGCCAGCATGAAGTCCAGTACGCAGTATTTT.

This clone was counted between two and nine times. The chain links TRBV5-4 to TRBJ1-2, with D possibly matching TRBD1 (5 bases). With 7 bases removed from V and 5 bases from J, the gap between germline ends came to 18 bases. Germline V gene data show CDR1 as SGHNT and CDR2 as YYREEE (reference sequence). The CDR3 is 14 amino acids. The CDR3 sequence is CASGKETAGYGYTF. CDR3 nucleotides: TGTGCCAGCGGAAAGGAGACAGCCGGGTATGGCTACACCTTC.

This clone was found a few times. The chain combines TRBV6-1 with TRBJ2-4; 10 positions agree with TRBD1. The V and J ends lost 4 bases and 6 bases, in that order; junction bases with no gene match: 9. In germline, CDR1 is MNHNS, CDR2 SASEGT. This CDR3 spans 16 amino acids. Here the CDR3 DNA reads TGTGCCAGCAGTGTCGACAGGGGGCAGGGGCGAAACATTCAGTACTTC. It yields the protein CASSVDRGQGRNIQYF.

The gene calls are TRBV4-1 and TRBJ2-7; 10 nucleotides align to TRBD1. V lost 4 bases, J lost 4 bases, and 4 bases stayed unmatched. CDR3 length equals 14 residues. From germline, CDR1 is MGHRA and CDR2 YSYEKL. The CDR3, as DNA: TGCGCCAGCAGCCTGGACAGGGGGAAGTACGAGCAGTACTTC. Translated: CASSLDRGKYEQYF.

This chain's CDR3 is CASSTQENTEAFF. The CDR3 bases are TGCGCCAGCAGCACACAGGAGAACACTGAAGCTTTCTTT. This rearrangement joins TRBV5-1 to TRBJ1-1; maybe TRBD1 (5 bases). V was pared by 4 bases and J by 1 base, with 8 bases between. The CDR3 extends over 13 amino acids. In germline, CDR1 is SGHRS, CDR2 YFSETQ.

Of note for this clone: This CDR3 is also generated by other DNA sequences in the sample. V and J are TRBV5-1 and TRBJ1-2; weak D call: TRBD1 (6 bases). Looked up from germline, CDR1 is SGHRS and CDR2 is YFSETQ. This CDR3 has 14 amino acids. The V end lost 0 bases, the J end lost 4 bases, and 10 bases lay between the germline ends. The CDR3: CASSLGQGPYGYTF. CDR3 nucleotides: TGCGCCAGCAGCTTGGGGCAGGGGCCCTATGGCTACACCTTC.

This clone turned up a few times. The rearrangement links TRBV5-1 to TRBJ1-6; D possibly corresponds to TRBD1 (5 bases). Germline V gene sequence: CDR1 SGHRS, CDR2 YFSETQ. V was trimmed by 2 bases and J by 8 bases, leaving 8 bases between them. The CDR3 is made up of 13 amino acids. CDR3 DNA sequence: TGCGCCAGCAGCTTCTCCAGGGATTCACCCCTCCACTTT. Encoded protein: CASSFSRDSPLHF. The entire variable domain, with the rest obtained from reference TRBV5-1 and TRBJ1-6, is as follows: KAGVTQTPRYLIKTRGQQVTLSCSPISGHRSVSWYQQTPGQGLQFLFEYFSETQRNKGNFPGRFSGRQFSNSRSEMNVSTLELGDSALYLCASSFSRDSPLHFGNGTRLTVT.

This chain joins TRBV10-3 and TRBJ2-7; D remains ambiguous. V was pared by 0 bases and J by 7 bases, with 10 bases between. The CDR3 contains 13 residues. From germline, CDR1 is ENHRY and CDR2 SYGVKD. The CDR3 loop is CAISESNRMEQYF. The CDR3 coding sequence is TGTGCCATCAGTGAGTCGAATCGAATGGAGCAGTACTTC.

The chain recombines TRBV10-2 with TRBJ1-2; D remains unclear. The length of the CDR3 is 17 residues. Germline V CDR1 and CDR2: WSHSY, SAAADI. Trimming stripped 8 bases from V and 8 bases from J, with 30 bases between. The CDR3 DNA reads as TGCGCCAGCCGCACCATCTTCCGGTCAGGACCGGGTGAAGGCTACACCTTC. This codes for CASRTIFRSGPGEGYTF.

This clone was recorded many times. Other DNA sequences in this specimen translate into the identical CDR3. The chain uses TRBV6-5 and TRBJ2-7; D may be TRBD2 (6 bases). V lost 5 bases and J lost 3, with 14 bases in between. Germline V CDR1 and CDR2: MNHEY, SVGAGI. The CDR3 contains 14 residues. CDR3 bases: TGTGCCAGCAGTACTAGCTGGGGAGGCTACGAGCAGTACTTC. Its translation is CASSTSWGGYEQYF.

The chain combines TRBV7-2 with TRBJ2-7; 9 bases fit TRBD1. The junction had 7 bases not matched to a gene; V was cut back by 1 base and J by 0 bases. From germline, CDR1 is SGHTA and CDR2 FQGNSA. The CDR3 consists of 17 residues. This chain's CDR3 is CASSLGYGTGYSYEQYF. For the CDR3, the DNA is TGTGCCAGCAGCTTAGGATACGGGACAGGGTACTCCTACGAGCAGTACTTC.

As to this clone: Other DNA sequences in the same sample also yield this CDR3. The chain couples TRBV7-2 to TRBJ2-7, with unresolved D. Germline CDR1 SGHTA, CDR2 FQGNSA. V shed 2 bases and J shed 3 bases, with 5 bases lying between them. The CDR3 contains 12 residues. CDR3 region: CASSLSLYEQYF. The CDR3 DNA is TGTGCCAGCAGCTTAAGCCTCTACGAGCAGTACTTC. The whole variable domain, filled in from reference TRBV7-2 and TRBJ2-7, reads GAGVSQSPSNKVTEKGKDVELRCDPISGHTALYWYRQSLGQGLEFLIYFQGNSAPDKSGLPSDRFSAERTGGSVSTLTIQRTQQEDSAVYLCASSLSLYEQYFGPGTRLTVT.

The CDR3 is CASSEGLARYNEQFF. The CDR3 coding sequence is TGTGCCAGCAGCGAGGGACTAGCGAGGTACAATGAGCAGTTCTTC. This chain joins TRBV7-6 and TRBJ2-1; TRBD2 agrees at 10 bases. CDR1 SGHVS and CDR2 FNYEAQ come from the germline V gene. The CDR3 extends over 15 amino acids. V was pared by 5 bases and J by 4 bases, with 5 bases of the junction left unmatched.

The chain recombines TRBV4-3 with TRBJ1-1, with D uncertain. Trimming shortened V by 2 bases and J by 5 bases, and 12 bases separated the two germline ends. There are 14 residues in the CDR3. Germline V gene lookup returns CDR1 LGHNA and CDR2 YSLEER. CDR3 DNA sequence: TGCGCCAGCAGCCAAAGGGCCGGCGGAACTGAAGCTTTCTTT. It specifies CASSQRAGGTEAFF.

This chain joins TRBV30 and TRBJ2-1; TRBD1 might be the D (5 bases). V lost 2 bases and J lost 8, with 10 bases in between. The CDR3 loop spans 12 amino acids. Germline loops: CDR1 GTSNPN, CDR2 SVGIG (reference sequence). DNA of the CDR3: TGTGCCTGGAGTATTCAAGGGGATGAGCAGTTCTTC. This codes for CAWSIQGDEQFF.

The V and J genes are TRBV28 and TRBJ1-2; 7 bases agree with TRBD1. The CDR3 has 15 amino acids. Germline-derived CDR1 and CDR2 are MDHEN and SYDVKM. With 7 bases clipped from V and 2 bases from J, the junction kept 10 bases outside the gene matches. The CDR3 coding sequence is TGTGCCAGCACCCCGGAGCCGACAGGGAACTATGGCTACACCTTC. Its translation: CASTPEPTGNYGYTF.

The chain couples TRBV2 to TRBJ1-4, with 7 bases matching TRBD1. Per the germline V gene, CDR1 is SNHLY and CDR2 is FYNNEI. CDR3 length: 16 residues. V gave up 6 bases and J gave up 6 bases; unmatched junction bases: 13. The CDR3 sequence: CASRSLDRESDEKLFF. For the CDR3, the DNA is TGTGCCAGCAGATCACTCGACAGGGAGTCGGATGAAAAACTGTTTTTT. Variable domain in full (rest from reference TRBV2 and TRBJ1-4): EPEVTQTPSHQVTQMGQEVILRCVPISNHLYFYWYRQILGQKVEFLVSFYNNEISEKSEIFDDQFSVERPDGSNFTLKIRSTKLEDSAMYFCASRSLDRESDEKLFFGSGTQLSVL.

The count of this clone is one. V and J are TRBV18 and TRBJ1-2; no definite D call. Trimming took off 2 bases at V and 4 bases at J, with 11 bases between the two ends. From germline, CDR1 is KGHSH and CDR2 LQKENI. This CDR3 region has 14 residues. CDR3 in DNA: TGTGCCAGCTCACCAGAAGGCAGCTTCTATGGCTACACCTTC. Protein: CASSPEGSFYGYTF.

V and J are TRBV5-1 and TRBJ2-5; 9 bases line up with TRBD1. CDR3 length: 13 residues. V was pared by 4 bases and J by 5 bases, with 3 bases of the junction left unmatched. Per the germline V gene, CDR1 is SGHRS and CDR2 is YFSETQ. The CDR3 nucleotides read TGCGCCAGCAGCGTACAGGGGGCTGAGACCCAGTACTTC. Its translation: CASSVQGAETQYF.

The chain combines TRBV27 with TRBJ2-3; either TRBD1 or TRBD2 may fit D (5 bases each). Germline assignment: CDR1 MNHEY and CDR2 SMNVEV (reference sequence). CDR3 size: 15 residues. Trimming shortened V by 6 bases and J by 9 bases, and 22 bases separated the two germline ends. The chain's CDR3 is CASRQLGTEWETQYF. In DNA, the CDR3 is TGTGCCAGCAGACAGCTGGGGACGGAATGGGAAACGCAGTATTTT.

This sequence joins TRBV5-1 and TRBJ2-3, with D possibly being TRBD1 (6 bases). CDR1 and CDR2 (germline): SGHRS, YFSETQ. V was cut by 2 bases and J by 3 bases, with 16 bases left in between. CDR3 length equals 16 residues. This chain's CDR3 is CASSLMIPRGTDTQYF. The DNA for the CDR3 is TGCGCCAGCAGCTTAATGATCCCCAGGGGTACAGATACGCAGTATTTT. The full variable domain, with the rest looked up from reference TRBV5-1 and TRBJ2-3, is KAGVTQTPRYLIKTRGQQVTLSCSPISGHRSVSWYQQTPGQGLQFLFEYFSETQRNKGNFPGRFSGRQFSNSRSEMNVSTLELGDSALYLCASSLMIPRGTDTQYFGPGTRLTVL.

This sequence joins TRBV6-1 and TRBJ1-2; D perhaps matches TRBD1 (6 bases). This CDR3 comprises 17 residues. CDR1 is MNHNS and CDR2 is SASEGT in the germline V gene. V gave up 0 bases and J gave up 4 bases, with 18 bases separating them. DNA of the CDR3: TGTGCCAGCAGTGAAGCGTTAACTCAAACGACAGGCTATGGCTACACCTTC. Encoded protein: CASSEALTQTTGYGYTF.